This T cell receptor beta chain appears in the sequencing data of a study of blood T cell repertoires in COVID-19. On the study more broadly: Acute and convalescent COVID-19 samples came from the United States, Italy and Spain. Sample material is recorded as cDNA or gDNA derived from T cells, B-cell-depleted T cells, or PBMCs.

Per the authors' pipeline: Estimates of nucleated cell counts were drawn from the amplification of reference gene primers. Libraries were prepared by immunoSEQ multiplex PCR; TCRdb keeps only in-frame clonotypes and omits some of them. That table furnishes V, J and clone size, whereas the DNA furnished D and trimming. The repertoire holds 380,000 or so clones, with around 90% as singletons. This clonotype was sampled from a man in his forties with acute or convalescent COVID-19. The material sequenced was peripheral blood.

CDR3 DNA sequence: TGTGCCAGCAGTTTATCAGCAGGGGTGGATTCACCCCTCCACTTT. This encodes CASSLSAGVDSPLHF. V usage is TRBV27 and J usage is TRBJ1-6; maybe TRBD1 (6 bases). Germline CDR1 is MNHEY and CDR2 is SMNVEV (reference sequence). Trimming pared 0 bases from V and 8 bases from J, leaving 11 bases between. The CDR3 spans 15 residues.